This T cell receptor (beta chain) appears in the sequencing data of a study of T cells in tumors after PD-1 blockade. Across the whole study: Treatment was either pembrolizumab 200 mg every 3 weeks or cemiplimab 350 mg every 2 weeks. Some patients also took daily vismodegib 150 mg during anti-PD-1 treatment.

V dropped 0 bases and J dropped 0 bases, with 9 bases sitting between them. Germline CDR1 reads LNHNV; CDR2 reads YYDKDF (reference sequence). The CDR3 is made up of 16 amino acids. The study's findings and limits: Blood contained about 40% of the tumor's TCR clonotypes.

Comments on this clone: Its specificity is not known.

Clones were sequenced by immunoSEQ multiplex PCR, and TCRdb holds only the in-frame ones, with some missing. Counted here are about 63,000 clones, 74% occurring once; the ten biggest clones make up roughly 4.7%. Source: PBMCs, taken after anti-PD-1 treatment. This chain uses TRBV15 with TRBJ1-3; TRBD1 is a possible D gene (5 bases). The clonotype was recovered from a human donor with basal cell carcinoma. CDR3 DNA sequence: TGTGCCACCAGCAGAGAACGGGGCGGCTCTGGAAACACCATATATTTT. Translating it yields CATSRERGGSGNTIYF.